The entry below describes one T cell receptor beta chain. Other DNA sequences within the sample encode an identical CDR3. TCRdb's copy holds only in-frame clones and misses some; the assay was immunoSEQ multiplex PCR. This table holds 73,000 or so clones, around four fifths found once. The entry originates in a study of OX40 agonist ivuxolimab in advanced cancers. The CDR3 has 11 residues. The ends were cut back, 4 bases at V and 4 bases at J, with 5 bases in the middle. CDR1 MDHEN and CDR2 SYDVKM come from the germline V gene. At baseline, cycle 4 day 1, and cycle 7 day 1, blood was sampled. The chain is built from TRBV28 and TRBJ2-7; D is unresolved. The sequence was obtained from an adult with an advanced solid tumor such as melanoma, head and neck, liver or kidney cancer. The specimen comprised CD4+ or CD8+ T cells sorted from blood, sampled in a trial of the OX40 agonist ivuxolimab. Here the CDR3 DNA reads TGTGCCAGCAGTTCCGAGTACGAGCAGTACTTC. Amino acid sequence: CASSSEYEQYF.